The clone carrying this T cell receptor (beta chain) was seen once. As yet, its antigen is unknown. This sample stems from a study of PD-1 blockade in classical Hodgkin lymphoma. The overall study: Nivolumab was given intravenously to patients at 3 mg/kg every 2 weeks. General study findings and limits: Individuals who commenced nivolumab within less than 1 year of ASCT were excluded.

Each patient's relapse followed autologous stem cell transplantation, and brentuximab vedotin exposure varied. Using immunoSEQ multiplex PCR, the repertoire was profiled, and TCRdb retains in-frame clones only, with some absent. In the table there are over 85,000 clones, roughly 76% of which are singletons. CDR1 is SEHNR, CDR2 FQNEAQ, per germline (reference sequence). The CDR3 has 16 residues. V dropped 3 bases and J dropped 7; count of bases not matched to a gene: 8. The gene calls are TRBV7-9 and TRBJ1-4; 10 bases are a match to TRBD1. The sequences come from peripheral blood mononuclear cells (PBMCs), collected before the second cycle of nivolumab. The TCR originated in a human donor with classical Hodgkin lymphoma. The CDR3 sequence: CASSLGLGTGVEKLFF. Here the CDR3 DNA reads TGTGCCAGCAGCTTGGGCCTCGGGACAGGGGTTGAAAAACTGTTTTTT.